This T cell receptor beta chain was observed in a study of metastatic and nonmetastatic thyroid tumors. Study-level background: The comparison covered peripheral blood and tumor or nodule tissue in malignant and benign thyroid patients.

The study, taken as a whole, reports: Reports indicated that malignant thyroid tumors showed significantly higher TCR beta diversity than benign nodules did, in blood and tumor.

This CDR3 has 14 amino acids. Germline V lookup: CDR1 SGHNT, CDR2 YYREEE (reference sequence). The V and J ends lost 3 bases and 2 bases, in that order; junction bases with no gene match: 4. Under the authors' procedure: Clinicopathological groups of papillary thyroid cancer showed CDR3 differences that were used to build a distant-metastasis classifier. TCRdb re-processed the PCR reads through MiXCR. The authors' filters were not applied to this entry. The data contain 6,000 to 8,000 clones, about a quarter of them singletons. Thyroid surgery was performed in patients who had received no treatment beforehand. In its sample, this clone is medium-sized. What it binds is not known.

The source of this sequence is a female donor with papillary thyroid cancer or a benign thyroid nodule (not recorded which). Some clones in this sample may be carry-over from other donors' samples. The specimen was adjacent normal tissue. The chain employs TRBV5-4 and TRBJ2-7; 8 nucleotides line up with TRBD1. This CDR3 is CASSSGGTTYEQYF. The CDR3 region has the DNA TGTGCCAGCAGCTCAGGGGGCACCACCTACGAGCAGTACTTC.